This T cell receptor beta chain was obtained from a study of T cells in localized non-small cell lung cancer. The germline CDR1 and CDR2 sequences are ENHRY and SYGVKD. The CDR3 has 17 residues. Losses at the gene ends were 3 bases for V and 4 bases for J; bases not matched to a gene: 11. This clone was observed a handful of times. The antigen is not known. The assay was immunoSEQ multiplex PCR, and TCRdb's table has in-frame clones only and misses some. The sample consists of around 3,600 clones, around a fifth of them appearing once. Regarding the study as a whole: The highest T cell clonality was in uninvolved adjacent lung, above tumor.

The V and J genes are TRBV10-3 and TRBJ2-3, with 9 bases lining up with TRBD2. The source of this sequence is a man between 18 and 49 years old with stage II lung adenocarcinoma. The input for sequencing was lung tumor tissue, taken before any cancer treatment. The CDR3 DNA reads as TGTGCCATCAGTGACCTCGGGGCGGGGGGGCCTGCAGATACGCAGTATTTT. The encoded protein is CAISDLGAGGPADTQYF.